This T cell receptor (beta chain) was sequenced in a study of blood T cell repertoires in COVID-19. Study-wide context: Material from acute and convalescent COVID-19 was sourced from the United States, Italy and Spain.

The CDR3 sequence is 16 residues long. The germline gives CDR1 SGHNT, CDR2 YENEEA. After removal of 5 bases from V and 4 bases from J, the junction contained 10 bases not matched to a gene. As processed by the authors: How many nucleated cells were present was estimated from reference gene primer amplification. The table came from immunoSEQ multiplex PCR; TCRdb's copy has only in-frame clones and leaves some out. The DNA gave D and trimming, while V, J and clone size come from that table. The sample holds 90,000 to 120,000 clones; approximately 88% are singletons and the top ten take 4.5% to 6%. Material for sequencing was peripheral blood. The receptor comes from a human donor in a cohort sampled during active COVID-19. The chain recombines TRBV11-3 with TRBJ2-2, with 7 bases lining up with TRBD1. The CDR3 DNA follows: TGTGCCAGCAGCATAGGGGACAGTGGGCCCACCGGGGAGCTGTTTTTT. This gives the protein CASSIGDSGPTGELFF.